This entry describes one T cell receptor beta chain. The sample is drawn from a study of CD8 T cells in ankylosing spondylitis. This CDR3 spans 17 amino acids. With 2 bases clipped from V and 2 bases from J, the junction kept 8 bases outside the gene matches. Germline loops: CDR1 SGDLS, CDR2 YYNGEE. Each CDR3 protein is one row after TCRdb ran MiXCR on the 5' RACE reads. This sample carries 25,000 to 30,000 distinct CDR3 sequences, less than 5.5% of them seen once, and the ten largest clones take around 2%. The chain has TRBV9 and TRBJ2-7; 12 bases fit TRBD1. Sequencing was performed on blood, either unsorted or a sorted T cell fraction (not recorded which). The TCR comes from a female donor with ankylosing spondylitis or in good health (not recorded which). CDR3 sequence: CASSVGGGTGGPYEQYF. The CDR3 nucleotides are TGTGCCAGCAGCGTGGGAGGAGGGACAGGGGGCCCCTACGAGCAGTACTTC.